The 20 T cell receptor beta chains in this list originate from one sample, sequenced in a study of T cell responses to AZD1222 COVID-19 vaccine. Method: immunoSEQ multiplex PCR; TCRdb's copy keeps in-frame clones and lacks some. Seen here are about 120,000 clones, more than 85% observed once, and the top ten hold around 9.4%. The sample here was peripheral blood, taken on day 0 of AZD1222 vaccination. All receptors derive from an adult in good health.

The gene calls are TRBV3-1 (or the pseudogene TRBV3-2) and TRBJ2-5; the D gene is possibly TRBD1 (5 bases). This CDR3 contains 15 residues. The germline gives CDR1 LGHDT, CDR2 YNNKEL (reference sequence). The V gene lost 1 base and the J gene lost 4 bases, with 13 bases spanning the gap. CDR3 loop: CASSQGVQGGETQYF. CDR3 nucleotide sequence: TGTGCCAGCAGCCAAGGGGTGCAGGGCGGAGAGACCCAGTACTTC.

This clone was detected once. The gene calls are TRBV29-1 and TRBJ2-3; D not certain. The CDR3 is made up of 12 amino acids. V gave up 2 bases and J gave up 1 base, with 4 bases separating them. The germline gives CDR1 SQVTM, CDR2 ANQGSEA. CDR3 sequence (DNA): TGCAGCGTTGAAACGGGCACAGATACGCAGTATTTT. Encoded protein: CSVETGTDTQYF.

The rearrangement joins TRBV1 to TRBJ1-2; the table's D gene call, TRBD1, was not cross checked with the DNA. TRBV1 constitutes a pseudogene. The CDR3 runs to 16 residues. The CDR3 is CTSSQDGDRGRNGYTF. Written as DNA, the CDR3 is TGCACCAGCAGCCAAGATGGGGACAGGGGCCGGAATGGCTACACCTTC.

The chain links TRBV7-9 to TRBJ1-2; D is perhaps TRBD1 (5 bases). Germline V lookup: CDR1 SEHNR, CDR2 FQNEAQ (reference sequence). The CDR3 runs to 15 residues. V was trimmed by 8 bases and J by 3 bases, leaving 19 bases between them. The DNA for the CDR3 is TGTGCCAGCGTGGCAGGGAGGTTTCCGGACTATGGCTACACCTTC. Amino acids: CASVAGRFPDYGYTF.

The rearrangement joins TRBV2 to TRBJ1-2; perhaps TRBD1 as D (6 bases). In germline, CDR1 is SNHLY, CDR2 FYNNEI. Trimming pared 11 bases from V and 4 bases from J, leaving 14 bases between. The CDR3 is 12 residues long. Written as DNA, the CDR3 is TGTGCCCCAATCAGGGGAACCTATGGCTACACCTTC. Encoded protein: CAPIRGTYGYTF.

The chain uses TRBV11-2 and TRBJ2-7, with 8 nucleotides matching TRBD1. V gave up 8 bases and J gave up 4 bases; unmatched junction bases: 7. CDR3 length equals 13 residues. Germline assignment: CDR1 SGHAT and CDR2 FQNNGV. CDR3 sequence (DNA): TGTGCCAGCGCAAAGGACAGGGTGTACGAGCAGTACTTC. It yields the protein CASAKDRVYEQYF.

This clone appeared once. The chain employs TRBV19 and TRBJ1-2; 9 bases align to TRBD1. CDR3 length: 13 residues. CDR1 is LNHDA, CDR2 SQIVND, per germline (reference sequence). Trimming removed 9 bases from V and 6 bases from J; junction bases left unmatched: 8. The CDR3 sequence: CASGRTGEHGYTF. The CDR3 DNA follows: TGTGCCAGCGGGAGGACAGGGGAACATGGCTACACCTTC.

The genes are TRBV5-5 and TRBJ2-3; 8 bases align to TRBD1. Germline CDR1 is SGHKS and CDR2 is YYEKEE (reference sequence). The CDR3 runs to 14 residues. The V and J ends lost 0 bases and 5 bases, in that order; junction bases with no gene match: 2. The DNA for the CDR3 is TGTGCCAGCAGCTTGGAACAGGGGGGAGATACGCAGTATTTT. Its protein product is CASSLEQGGDTQYF.

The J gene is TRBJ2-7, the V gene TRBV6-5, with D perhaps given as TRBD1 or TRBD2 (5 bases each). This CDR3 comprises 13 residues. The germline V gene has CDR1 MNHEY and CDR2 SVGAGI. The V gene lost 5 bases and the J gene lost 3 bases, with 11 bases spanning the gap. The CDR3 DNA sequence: TGTGCCAGCAGTCACGGGACCGGCTACGAGCAGTACTTC. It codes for CASSHGTGYEQYF.

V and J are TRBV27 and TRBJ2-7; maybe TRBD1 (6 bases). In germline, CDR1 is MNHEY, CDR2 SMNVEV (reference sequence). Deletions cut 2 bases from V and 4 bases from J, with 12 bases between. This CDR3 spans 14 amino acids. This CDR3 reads CASSLTGSSYEQYF. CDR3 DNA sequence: TGTGCCAGCAGTTTAACAGGGTCTTCTTACGAGCAGTACTTC.

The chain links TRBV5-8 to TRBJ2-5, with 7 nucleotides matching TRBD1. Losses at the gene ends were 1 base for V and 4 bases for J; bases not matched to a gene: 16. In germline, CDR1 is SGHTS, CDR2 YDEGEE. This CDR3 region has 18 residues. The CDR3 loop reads CASSLSFRRTGPGETQYF. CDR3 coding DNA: TGTGCCAGCAGCTTGTCCTTCCGTCGGACAGGCCCAGGAGAGACCCAGTACTTC.

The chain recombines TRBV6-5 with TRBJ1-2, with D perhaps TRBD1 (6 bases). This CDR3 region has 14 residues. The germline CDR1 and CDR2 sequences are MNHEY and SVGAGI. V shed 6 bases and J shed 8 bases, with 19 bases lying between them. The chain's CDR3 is CASSYQGQGEGYTF. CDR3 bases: TGTGCCAGCAGCTACCAGGGGCAGGGAGAAGGCTACACCTTC.

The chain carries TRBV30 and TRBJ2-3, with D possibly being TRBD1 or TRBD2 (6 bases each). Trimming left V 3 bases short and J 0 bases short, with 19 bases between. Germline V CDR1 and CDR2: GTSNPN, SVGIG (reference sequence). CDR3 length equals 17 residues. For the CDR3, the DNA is TGTGCCTGGAGCGTCGCGGGGACACGGGCGAGCACAGATACGCAGTATTTT. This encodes CAWSVAGTRASTDTQYF.

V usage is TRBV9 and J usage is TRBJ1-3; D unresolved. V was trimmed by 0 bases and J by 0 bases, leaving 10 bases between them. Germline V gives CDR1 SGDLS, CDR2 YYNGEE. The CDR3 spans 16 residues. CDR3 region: CASSVATYSSGNTIYF. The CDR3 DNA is TGTGCCAGCAGCGTAGCTACGTACAGCTCTGGAAACACCATATATTTT.

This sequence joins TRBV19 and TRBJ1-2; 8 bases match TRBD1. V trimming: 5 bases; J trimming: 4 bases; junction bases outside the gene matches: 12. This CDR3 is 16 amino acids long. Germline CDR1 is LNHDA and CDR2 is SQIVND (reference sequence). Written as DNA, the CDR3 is TGTGCCAGTAGTTTCTCAGGGGGCCCCCTACCCTATGGCTACACCTTC. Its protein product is CASSFSGGPLPYGYTF.

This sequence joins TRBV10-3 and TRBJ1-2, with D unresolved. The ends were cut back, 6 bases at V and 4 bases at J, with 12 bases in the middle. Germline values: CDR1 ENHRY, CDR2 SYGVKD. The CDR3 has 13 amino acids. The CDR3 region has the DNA TGTGCCATCAGGACCGACGGCGTCTATGGCTACACCTTC. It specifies CAIRTDGVYGYTF.

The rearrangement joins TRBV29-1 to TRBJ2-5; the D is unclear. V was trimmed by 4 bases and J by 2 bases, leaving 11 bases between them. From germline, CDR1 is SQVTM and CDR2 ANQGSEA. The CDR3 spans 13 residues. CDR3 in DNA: TGCAGCGTTGCCTCAGGAGATCAAGAGACCCAGTACTTC. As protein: CSVASGDQETQYF.

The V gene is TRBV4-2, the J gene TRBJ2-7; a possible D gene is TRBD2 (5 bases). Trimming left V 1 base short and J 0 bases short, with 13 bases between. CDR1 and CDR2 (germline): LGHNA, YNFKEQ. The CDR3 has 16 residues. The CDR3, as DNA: TGTGCCAGCAGCCAAGGGGTGGGAGTCCTCTCCTACGAGCAGTACTTC. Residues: CASSQGVGVLSYEQYF.

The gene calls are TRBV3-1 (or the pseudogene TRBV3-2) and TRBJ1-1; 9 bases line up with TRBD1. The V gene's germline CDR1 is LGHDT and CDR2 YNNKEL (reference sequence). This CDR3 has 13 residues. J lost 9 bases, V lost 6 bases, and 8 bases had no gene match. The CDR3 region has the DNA TGTGCCAGCAGATTCGGACAGGGGTCTCAAGCTTTCTTT. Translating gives CASRFGQGSQAFF.

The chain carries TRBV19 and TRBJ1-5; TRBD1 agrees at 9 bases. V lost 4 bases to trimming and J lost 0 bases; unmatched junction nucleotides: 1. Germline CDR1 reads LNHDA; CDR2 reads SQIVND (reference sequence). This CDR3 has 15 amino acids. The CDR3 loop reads CASSTDRGSNQPQHF. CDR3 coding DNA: TGTGCCAGTAGTACGGACAGGGGTAGCAATCAGCCCCAGCATTTT.